What follows are 26 T cell receptor beta chains derived from one specimen sequenced in a study of T-cell reconstitution after alpha-beta-depleted transplantation in children (TCRdb year 2016). Library prep was done by PCR. Instrument used: Illumina HiSeq 2500. TCR libraries were prepared with molecular barcoding, using unique molecular identifiers to normalize TCRbeta repertoire quantification. In-frame beta chains were kept once TCRdb had trimmed the public reads at Q25 with fastp and called clones with MiXCR. Each record represents a unique CDR3 protein, reported with the most common genes and DNA among its rows. The sample table holds 250,000 to 300,000 distinct CDR3 sequences, of which more than 9% were seen once. The ten largest clones capture 10% of the sample. The sample consisted of PBMCs from the stem cell graft donor, taken from the stem cell graft. Receptors originate from a human donor who donated a stem cell graft to a child with SCID.

The J gene is TRBJ2-5, the V gene TRBV2, with a possible D match to TRBD2 (6 bases). CDR3 length equals 14 residues. CDR1 is SNHLY, CDR2 FYNNEI, per germline. The V and J ends lost 5 bases and 2 bases respectively, with 12 bases between them. The CDR3 here is CASSTVGGQETQYF. Written as DNA, the CDR3 is TGTGCCAGCAGTACCGTCGGGGGACAAGAGACCCAGTACTTC. The full variable domain, its missing parts supplied by reference TRBV2 and TRBJ2-5, is EPEVTQTPSHQVTQMGQEVILRCVPISNHLYFYWYRQILGQKVEFLVSFYNNEISEKSEIFDDQFSVERPDGSNFTLKIRSTKLEDSAMYFCASSTVGGQETQYFGPGTRLLVL.

The table lists this clonotype with a few counts. This rearrangement joins TRBV7-2 to TRBJ2-2, with D unresolved. Trimming left V 5 bases short and J 4 bases short, with 17 bases between. Germline V gene data show CDR1 as SGHTA and CDR2 as FQGNSA. The CDR3 is 16 residues long. Here the CDR3 DNA reads TGTGCCAGCAGCCCCAGGACGAGGTCGAGCACCGGGGAGCTGTTTTTT. Translation: CASSPRTRSSTGELFF.

J is TRBJ2-5 and V is TRBV5-1; TRBD2 matches at 7 bases. Per germline, CDR1 SGHRS and CDR2 YFSETQ. The V gene end was trimmed by 3 bases and the J gene end by 2 bases; junction bases not matched to a gene: 13. The CDR3 sequence is 17 residues long. The CDR3, as DNA: TGCGCCAGCAGCTCCACACCCCCGGGGGGTCAACAAGAGACCCAGTACTTC. Its translation: CASSSTPPGGQQETQYF.

The chain uses TRBV15 and TRBJ2-7, with TRBD2 as a possible D gene (7 bases). V was shortened by 7 bases and J by 1 base, with 14 bases between the two germline ends. Germline lookup yields CDR1 LNHNV and CDR2 YYDKDF (reference sequence). This CDR3 region has 14 residues. CDR3 sequence reads: CATTQGGASYEQYF. DNA for the CDR3: TGTGCCACCACCCAAGGGGGGGCATCCTACGAGCAGTACTTC.

This chain links TRBV5-1 with TRBJ1-1; D ambiguous. V lost 3 bases to trimming and J lost 4 bases, with 13 bases between them. CDR1 and CDR2 from the germline V gene are SGHRS and YFSETQ. The CDR3 sequence is 14 residues long. The CDR3 region has the DNA TGCGCCAGCAGCTGGGGTAGGGTTGGCACTGAAGCTTTCTTT. It translates to CASSWGRVGTEAFF. Full variable domain (rest looked up from reference TRBV5-1 and TRBJ1-1): KAGVTQTPRYLIKTRGQQVTLSCSPISGHRSVSWYQQTPGQGLQFLFEYFSETQRNKGNFPGRFSGRQFSNSRSEMNVSTLELGDSALYLCASSWGRVGTEAFFGQGTRLTVV.

This clonotype has a handful of counts. J is TRBJ2-2 and V is TRBV7-3; no definite D call. Trimming took 1 base from V and 8 from J, leaving 5 bases between them. The germline V gene encodes CDR1 SGHTA and CDR2 FQGTGA. This CDR3 is 12 amino acids long. Here the CDR3 DNA reads TGTGCCAGCAGCTTAAAAAGTGGGGAGCTGTTTTTT. This sequence encodes CASSLKSGELFF.

The chain carries TRBV5-5 and TRBJ2-1, with unresolved D. V was clipped by 1 base and J by 5 bases, with 13 bases between them. The CDR3 covers 15 residues. Germline V gives CDR1 SGHKS, CDR2 YYEKEE (reference sequence). CDR3 sequence: CASSLPHRRDNEQFF. As DNA, the CDR3 is TGTGCCAGCAGCTTGCCCCACAGACGGGACAATGAGCAGTTCTTC. Full variable domain (remainder filled in from reference TRBV5-5 and TRBJ2-1): DAGVTQSPTHLIKTRGQQVTLRCSPISGHKSVSWYQQVLGQGPQFIFQYYEKEERGRGNFPDRFSARQFPNYSSELNVNALLLGDSALYLCASSLPHRRDNEQFFGPGTRLTVL.

This clonotype has ten or more counts. This chain connects TRBV12-3 or TRBV12-4 to TRBJ2-3; tentative D call: TRBD2 (7 bases). Trimming removed 2 bases at V and 5 bases at J, with 20 bases between. CDR3 length: 17 residues. Here the CDR3 DNA reads TGTGCCAGCAGTTTAAGGGTTTCGGGGGCTAGCGGAGATACGCAGTATTTT. Translating it yields CASSLRVSGASGDTQYF.

This clonotype was observed a few times. This sequence joins TRBV29-1 and TRBJ1-1; D call uncertain. V was trimmed by 3 bases and J by 1 base, leaving 6 bases between them. Germline loops: CDR1 SQVTM, CDR2 ANQGSEA. CDR3 length equals 12 residues. CDR3 DNA: TGCAGCGTTGACGGGCCGAACACTGAAGCTTTCTTT. It yields the protein CSVDGPNTEAFF. Full variable domain (missing parts from reference TRBV29-1 and TRBJ1-1): SAVISQKPSRDICQRGTSLTIQCQVDSQVTMMFWYRQQPGQSLTLIATANQGSEATYESGFVIDKFPISRPNLTFSTLTVSNMSPEDSSIYLCSVDGPNTEAFFGQGTRLTVV.

This clonotype was seen more than once but under ten times. The gene calls are TRBV20-1 and TRBJ2-1; D gene uncertain. Trimming removed 3 bases from V and 7 bases from J, with 7 bases in between. This CDR3 contains 11 residues. The germline gives CDR1 DFQATT, CDR2 SNEGSKA (reference sequence). In DNA, the CDR3 is TGCAGTGCTAGTTGGGGAAATGAGCAGTTCTTC. Translating gives CSASWGNEQFF.

CDR3 amino acids: CASSYRDSSTSTDTQYF. CDR3 DNA sequence: TGTGCCAGCAGTTATCGAGACAGTTCTACCAGCACAGATACGCAGTATTTT. The chain joins TRBV6-5 to TRBJ2-3; tentative D call: TRBD1 (5 bases). V shed 3 bases and J shed 0 bases, with 16 bases lying between them. Germline V gene sequence: CDR1 MNHEY, CDR2 SVGAGI. The CDR3 has 17 amino acids.

This clonotype has only a few counts. The V and J genes are TRBV10-3 and TRBJ2-3; TRBD2 aligns across 8 bases. Losses at the gene ends were 2 bases for V and 2 bases for J; bases not matched to a gene: 3. The CDR3 spans 15 residues. Germline CDR1 and CDR2: ENHRY and SYGVKD. The CDR3 region is CAISERGGATDTQYF. CDR3 bases: TGTGCCATCAGTGAGCGGGGGGGGGCCACAGATACGCAGTATTTT.

Concerning this clonotype: This sequence may be a read error, since a much larger clone differs from it by one base. The chain couples TRBV7-9 to TRBJ2-2; D uncertain. Germline loops: CDR1 SEHNR, CDR2 FQNEAQ (reference sequence). The CDR3 covers 13 residues. CDR3 sequence: CASSTGGTVELFF. The CDR3 nucleotides read TGTGCCAGCAGCACTGGCGGAACCGTGGAGCTGTTTTTT. The full variable domain, its missing parts supplied by reference TRBV7-9 and TRBJ2-2, is DTGVSQNPRHKITKRGQNVTFRCDPISEHNRLYWYRQTLGQGPEFLTYFQNEAQLEKSRLLSDRFSAERPKGSFSTLEIQRTEQGDSAMYLCASSTGGTVELFFGEGSRLTVL.

This clonotype has at least ten counts. The chain combines TRBV12-3 or TRBV12-4 with TRBJ1-3; 7 bases line up with TRBD1. This CDR3 has 17 residues. V gave up 6 bases and J gave up 4 bases; unmatched junction bases: 15. CDR3 protein: CASSPIGFDRAGNTIYF. CDR3 bases: TGTGCCAGCAGCCCTATCGGATTTGACAGGGCCGGAAACACCATATATTTT.

This clonotype was counted a few times. V and J are TRBV29-1 and TRBJ2-5; the D gene is possibly TRBD2 (7 bases). From germline, CDR1 is SQVTM and CDR2 ANQGSEA. The CDR3 has 12 residues. V was clipped by 5 bases and J by 5 bases, with 12 bases between them. CDR3: CSVSGGQETQYF. DNA for the CDR3: TGCAGCGTTTCCGGGGGGCAGGAGACCCAGTACTTC.

CDR3 residues: CASSPATSGGGETQYF. In nucleotides, the CDR3 is TGTGCCAGCTCACCAGCTACTAGCGGGGGCGGAGAGACCCAGTACTTC. The genes are TRBV18 and TRBJ2-5; 11 bases map to TRBD2. Unmatched junction bases numbered 6, after V lost 2 bases and J lost 4 bases. Germline V gene lookup returns CDR1 KGHSH and CDR2 LQKENI. The CDR3 spans 16 residues.

The chain links TRBV5-5 to TRBJ2-3, with a tentative D call TRBD1 (6 bases). V was pared by 3 bases and J by 1 base, with 9 bases between. Looked up from germline, CDR1 is SGHKS and CDR2 is YYEKEE (reference sequence). There are 14 residues in the CDR3. CDR3 protein: CASSWGHGTDTQYF. DNA for the CDR3: TGTGCCAGCAGCTGGGGACATGGCACAGATACGCAGTATTTT.

A few counts support this clonotype. The chain is built from TRBV5-6 and TRBJ1-6, with a tentative D call TRBD1 (5 bases). This CDR3 has 16 amino acids. Germline V lookup: CDR1 SGHDT, CDR2 YYEEEE. V dropped 4 bases and J dropped 7 bases, with 18 bases sitting between them. The CDR3 region has the DNA TGTGCCAGCAGCACTAATGGGGCCCCGCGGAATTCACCCCTCCACTTT. The encoded protein is CASSTNGAPRNSPLHF.

This sequence joins TRBV20-1 and TRBJ2-7; 12 nucleotides match TRBD2. The CDR3 is made up of 14 amino acids. Germline loops: CDR1 DFQATT, CDR2 SNEGSKA (reference sequence). J lost 4 bases, V lost 1 base, and 2 bases had no gene match. The CDR3 DNA reads as TGCAGTGCTAGAGGTCTAGCGGGGGGGTACGAGCAGTACTTC. Translation: CSARGLAGGYEQYF.

This clonotype was observed a few times. The chain recombines TRBV6-1 with TRBJ1-3; TRBD1 is a possible D gene (5 bases). Germline V CDR1 and CDR2: MNHNS, SASEGT. The CDR3 runs to 15 residues. V lost 11 bases to trimming and J lost 0 bases, with 17 bases between them. CDR3 in amino acids: CAAQSGPSSGNTIYF. Here the CDR3 DNA reads TGTGCCGCACAGTCGGGACCGAGCTCTGGAAACACCATATATTTT.

This clonotype has more than one count but fewer than ten. The chain has TRBV6-1 and TRBJ2-5, with D unresolved. The germline V gene has CDR1 MNHNS and CDR2 SASEGT. The CDR3 runs to 14 residues. Trimming left V 2 bases short and J 1 base short, with 8 bases between. This CDR3 is CASSETILQETQYF. CDR3 nucleotide sequence: TGTGCCAGCAGTGAAACGATCCTCCAAGAGACCCAGTACTTC.

The chain links TRBV9 to TRBJ2-1; 12 bases fit TRBD2. Unmatched junction bases numbered 10, after V lost 3 bases and J lost 6 bases. Germline loops: CDR1 SGDLS, CDR2 YYNGEE. The CDR3 is made up of 17 amino acids. Here the CDR3 reads CASSGLSSGGARNEQFF. As DNA, the CDR3 is TGTGCCAGCAGCGGATTATCTAGCGGGGGGGCCCGCAATGAGCAGTTCTTC. The whole variable domain, remainder taken from reference TRBV9 and TRBJ2-1, is DSGVTQTPKHLITATGQRVTLRCSPRSGDLSVYWYQQSLDQGLQFLIQYYNGEERAKGNILERFSAQQFPDLHSELNLSSLELGDSALYFCASSGLSSGGARNEQFFGPGTRLTVL.

The chain carries TRBV7-3 and TRBJ2-3; D uncertain. The length of the CDR3 is 13 residues. CDR1 is SGHTA and CDR2 is FQGTGA in the germline V gene. With 5 bases removed from V and 11 bases from J, the gap between germline ends came to 17 bases. The CDR3 reads CASSPSGPVGQYF. For the CDR3, the DNA is TGTGCCAGCAGCCCTTCCGGTCCCGTTGGGCAGTATTTT. Together with reference TRBV7-3 and TRBJ2-3, the CDR3 gives the full variable domain: GAGVSQTPSNKVTEKGKYVELRCDPISGHTALYWYRQSLGQGPEFLIYFQGTGAADDSGLPNDRFFAVRPEGSVSTLKIQRTERGDSAVYLCASSPSGPVGQYFGPGTRLTVL.

The rearrangement uses TRBV24-1 and TRBJ2-7; 7 bases align to TRBD1. The junction had 1 base not matched to a gene; V was cut back by 10 bases and J by 2 bases. There are 11 residues in the CDR3. Germline assignment: CDR1 KGHDR and CDR2 SFDVKD. For the CDR3, the DNA is TGTGCCACGGGGACAGCCTACGAGCAGTACTTC. It yields the protein CATGTAYEQYF.

The chain combines TRBV20-1 with TRBJ1-6, with 11 bases aligning to TRBD1. Germline V gene sequence: CDR1 DFQATT, CDR2 SNEGSKA (reference sequence). This CDR3 comprises 16 residues. The ends lost 5 bases at V and 0 bases at J; junction bases unmatched: 3. DNA for the CDR3: TGCAGTGCTGGGGACAGGGGGGCCTCCTATAATTCACCCCTCCACTTT. Translated, it gives CSAGDRGASYNSPLHF.

In this sample, this clonotype turned up a few times. This rearrangement joins TRBV15 to TRBJ2-6; D is unclear. V lost 0 bases and J lost 0, with 6 bases in between. Germline values: CDR1 LNHNV, CDR2 YYDKDF (reference sequence). The CDR3 runs 16 residues. CDR3 sequence: CATSRDLSSGANVLTF. The CDR3 nucleotides are TGTGCCACCAGCAGAGATCTCTCCTCTGGGGCCAACGTCCTGACTTTC.